This entry concerns a single TCR beta chain. Its antigen remains unidentified. Repertoires were generated with immunoSEQ multiplex PCR, while TCRdb's copy carries only in-frame clones and drops some. This repertoire shows 85,000 to 90,000 clones, 96% found once; its top ten account for around 0.78%. The source of the sample is a study of cytomegalovirus exposure and HLA in healthy donors. CDR1 and CDR2 from the germline V gene are SEHNR and FQNEAQ (reference sequence). The CDR3 is made up of 14 amino acids. V lost 3 bases to trimming and J lost 4 bases, with 12 bases between them. Study-wide results and limits: Clusters of TCRs from the first cohort tended to co-occur in the 90 to 150 validation repertoires (as a later analysis found). A few CMV-associated chains were confirmed in vitro to be specific for CMV antigens. The dataset shows that most TCR sequences were rare, while some public TCRs occurred in many donors.

This clonotype was obtained from a man aged 18 to 29 in good health and CMV-seronegative. The sample comprised PBMCs. The rearrangement uses TRBV7-9 and TRBJ2-5; no definite D call. CDR3: CASSFGVGSETQYF. The CDR3 DNA sequence: TGTGCCAGCAGCTTTGGTGTCGGTTCAGAGACCCAGTACTTC.